The 21 T cell receptor beta chains in this list originate from one sample, sequenced in a study of blood T cell repertoires in COVID-19. Clones were sequenced by immunoSEQ multiplex PCR, and TCRdb holds only the in-frame ones, with some missing. The table has tens of thousands of clones, roughly four fifths seen once. The material sequenced was peripheral blood. Receptor source: a human donor in a cohort sampled during active COVID-19.

This chain connects TRBV6-1 to TRBJ1-6; maybe TRBD1 (6 bases). V lost 2 bases and J lost 9, with 14 bases in between. The CDR3 has 15 amino acids. Germline CDR1 MNHNS, CDR2 SASEGT. CDR3 in DNA: TGTGCCAGCAGTGAAAGGGTACAGGGAGTTTCACCCCTCCACTTT. Protein: CASSERVQGVSPLHF.

The chain combines TRBV7-6 with TRBJ1-2; TRBD1 agrees at 9 bases. The V segment lost 5 bases and the J segment 6 bases; nucleotides outside the gene matches: 7. The CDR3 consists of 14 residues. CDR1 SGHVS and CDR2 FNYEAQ come from the germline V gene. CDR3 residues: CASSRNRGRDGYTF. CDR3 sequence (DNA): TGTGCCAGCAGCAGGAACAGGGGGCGCGATGGCTACACCTTC. The full variable domain, completed using reference TRBV7-6 and TRBJ1-2, is GAGVSQSPRYKVTKRGQDVALRCDPISGHVSLYWYRQALGQGPEFLTYFNYEAQQDKSGLPNDRFSAERPEGSISTLTIQRTEQRDSAMYRCASSRNRGRDGYTFGSGTRLTVV.

CDR3 sequence reads: CASSVARNSYEQYF. The CDR3 coding sequence is TGTGCCAGCAGCGTAGCTAGGAACTCCTACGAGCAGTACTTC. This chain links TRBV9 with TRBJ2-7; D is unresolved. CDR3 length: 14 amino acids. Trimming took off 0 bases at V and 0 bases at J, with 7 bases between the two ends. Germline-derived CDR1 and CDR2 are SGDLS and YYNGEE.

The count of this clone is one. The V gene is TRBV30, the J gene TRBJ1-3, with 8 bases aligning to TRBD1. The germline CDR1 and CDR2 sequences are GTSNPN and SVGIG (reference sequence). V trimming: 3 bases; J trimming: 0 bases; junction bases outside the gene matches: 10. The CDR3 has 17 amino acids. The CDR3 region has the DNA TGTGCCTGGAGGGGGTATACAGGGGGAAACTCTGGAAACACCATATATTTT. It codes for CAWRGYTGGNSGNTIYF.

The chain is built from TRBV6-5 and TRBJ2-2, with 9 bases fitting TRBD1. Germline CDR1 reads MNHEY; CDR2 reads SVGAGI. Unmatched junction bases numbered 9, after V lost 5 bases and J lost 8 bases. The CDR3 consists of 15 residues. CDR3 bases: TGTGCCAGCAGTCAACAGGGGGCCCCCTGGGGGGAGCTGTTTTTT. It translates to CASSQQGAPWGELFF.

The chain employs TRBV5-1 and TRBJ2-7; 10 bases fit TRBD1. CDR1 and CDR2 from the germline V gene are SGHRS and YFSETQ. The junction had 5 bases not matched to a gene; V was cut back by 2 bases and J by 6 bases. The CDR3 extends over 14 amino acids. The CDR3, as DNA: TGCGCCAGCAGCTTCCGGGACAGGGGACGCGAGCAGTACTTC. Its translation is CASSFRDRGREQYF. The whole variable domain, filled in from reference TRBV5-1 and TRBJ2-7, reads KAGVTQTPRYLIKTRGQQVTLSCSPISGHRSVSWYQQTPGQGLQFLFEYFSETQRNKGNFPGRFSGRQFSNSRSEMNVSTLELGDSALYLCASSFRDRGREQYFGPGTRLTVT.

The chain carries TRBV11-2 and TRBJ2-5; 7 positions agree with TRBD1. This CDR3 region has 15 residues. CDR1 and CDR2 (germline): SGHAT, FQNNGV. Trimming at V came to 0 bases and at J to 5 bases, leaving 6 bases not matched to a gene. The CDR3 loop is CASSLEGTEEETQYF. The CDR3 DNA reads as TGTGCCAGCAGCTTAGAAGGGACAGAGGAGGAGACCCAGTACTTC.

This chain uses TRBV18 with TRBJ2-7; TRBD1 matches at 9 bases. The J segment lost 7 bases and the V segment lost 3 bases, leaving 4 bases of the junction unmatched. The CDR3 spans 13 residues. Germline V CDR1 and CDR2: KGHSH, LQKENI. CDR3 in DNA: TGTGCCAGCTCACCGGGGACAGGGAGGGAGCAGTACTTC. Protein product: CASSPGTGREQYF.

This chain links TRBV6-5 with TRBJ1-1; D is ambiguous. V dropped 5 bases and J dropped 4 bases, with 14 bases sitting between them. The CDR3 runs to 14 residues. Germline V gene sequence: CDR1 MNHEY, CDR2 SVGAGI. The CDR3 region has the DNA TGTGCCAGCAGTCCGGGTCCCGAGGTCACTGAAGCTTTCTTT. It yields the protein CASSPGPEVTEAFF.

This clone was counted between two and nine times. V gene TRBV24-1 combines with J gene TRBJ2-1, with a weak D call TRBD1 (6 bases). Trimming took 4 bases from V and 8 from J, leaving 17 bases between them. The germline CDR1 and CDR2 sequences are KGHDR and SFDVKD. This CDR3 is built from 15 residues. The CDR3 sequence is CATSDPSTGIDEQFF. CDR3 DNA sequence: TGTGCCACCAGTGACCCGTCCACAGGGATCGATGAGCAGTTCTTC.

This rearrangement joins TRBV28 to TRBJ2-1; 8 bases align to TRBD1. This CDR3 comprises 14 residues. CDR1 is MDHEN, CDR2 SYDVKM, per germline. V shed 4 bases and J 5 bases; nucleotides not matched to a gene: 4. CDR3 sequence reads: CASSSPGGNNEQFF. In DNA form, the CDR3 reads TGTGCCAGCAGTTCTCCAGGGGGCAACAATGAGCAGTTCTTC. Drawing the rest from reference TRBV28 and TRBJ2-1, the complete variable domain is DVKVTQSSRYLVKRTGEKVFLECVQDMDHENMFWYRQDPGLGLRLIYFSYDVKMKEKGDIPEGYSVSREKKERFSLILESASTNQTSMYLCASSSPGGNNEQFFGPGTRLTVL.

V gene TRBV19 combines with J gene TRBJ2-4; D is perhaps TRBD1 (6 bases). The ends were cut back, 10 bases at V and 7 bases at J, with 14 bases in the middle. The CDR3 length is 12 residues. The V gene's germline CDR1 is LNHDA and CDR2 SQIVND (reference sequence). CDR3 region: CATTGGGNIQYF. As DNA, the CDR3 is TGTGCCACCACTGGGGGCGGGAACATTCAGTACTTC.

The chain employs TRBV18 and TRBJ1-6; possible D gene TRBD1, 6 bases. The V end was cut by 4 bases, the J end by 10 bases, with 23 bases between. The CDR3 runs to 17 residues. In germline, CDR1 is KGHSH, CDR2 LQKENI. CDR3 region: CASSQPGEDRATSPLHF. The CDR3 DNA sequence: TGTGCCAGCTCACAACCAGGGGAGGACCGGGCCACATCACCCCTCCACTTT. The entire variable domain, with the rest obtained from reference TRBV18 and TRBJ1-6, is as follows: NAGVMQNPRHLVRRRGQEARLRCSPMKGHSHVYWYRQLPEEGLKFMVYLQKENIIDESGMPKERFSAEFPKEGPSILRIQQVVRGDSAAYFCASSQPGEDRATSPLHFGNGTRLTVT.

The CDR3 sequence: CASSQDRGTSGGPDATDTQYF. CDR3 DNA sequence: TGTGCCAGCAGCCAAGATAGGGGGACTAGCGGGGGGCCCGATGCCACAGATACGCAGTATTTT. V gene TRBV4-2 combines with J gene TRBJ2-3, with 15 bases identical to TRBD2. Germline V gives CDR1 LGHNA, CDR2 YNFKEQ. The length of the CDR3 is 21 residues. The ends lost 0 bases at V and 2 bases at J; junction bases unmatched: 12.

V usage is TRBV27 and J usage is TRBJ2-3; D might be TRBD2 (6 bases). The germline CDR1 and CDR2 sequences are MNHEY and SMNVEV (reference sequence). This CDR3 has 18 residues. V lost 5 bases and J 2 bases, leaving 23 bases between the germline ends. In DNA form, the CDR3 reads TGTGCCAGCAGTCTATTCCCCCTGGGTAGCGGCTCCACAGATACGCAGTATTTT. Residues: CASSLFPLGSGSTDTQYF.

This clone was detected only a few times. The chain is built from TRBV7-2 and TRBJ1-5; 7 bases are a match to TRBD1. Germline V gene data show CDR1 as SGHTA and CDR2 as FQGNSA. The V gene end was trimmed by 5 bases and the J gene end by 7 bases; junction bases not matched to a gene: 11. This CDR3 is built from 15 residues. This CDR3 reads CASSPRAGGRQPQHF. For the CDR3, the DNA is TGTGCCAGCAGCCCCCGGGCAGGGGGACGGCAGCCCCAGCATTTT.

This clone was detected once. The chain couples TRBV24-1 to TRBJ1-2; 9 bases agree with TRBD1. The germline V gene has CDR1 KGHDR and CDR2 SFDVKD. J lost 5 bases, V lost 4 bases, and 7 bases had no gene match. The CDR3 sequence is 15 residues long. The CDR3 spells CATSERDREPYGYTF. The CDR3 nucleotides are TGTGCCACCAGTGAACGGGACAGGGAACCTTATGGCTACACCTTC.

The gene calls are TRBV2 and TRBJ1-2; 7 positions agree with TRBD1. V shed 6 bases and J 3 bases; nucleotides not matched to a gene: 10. The CDR3 extends over 15 amino acids. Germline V CDR1 and CDR2: SNHLY, FYNNEI. CDR3 sequence: CASRKQTGRDYGYTF. As DNA, the CDR3 is TGTGCCAGCAGGAAACAGACAGGGCGAGACTATGGCTACACCTTC.

The rearrangement uses TRBV4-1 and TRBJ1-5; no clear D. Germline CDR1 is MGHRA and CDR2 is YSYEKL. Deletions cut 0 bases from V and 4 bases from J, with 13 bases between. The CDR3 has 16 residues. The CDR3 DNA follows: TGCGCCAGCAGCCAAGAAAGCGGGCTGGGGAATCAGCCCCAGCATTTT. Translated: CASSQESGLGNQPQHF.

The chain couples TRBV7-6 to TRBJ2-1, with D maybe TRBD1 (6 bases). The CDR3 length is 15 residues. Germline V gene data show CDR1 as SGHVS and CDR2 as FNYEAQ. Deletions cut 6 bases from V and 0 bases from J, with 12 bases between. The CDR3 sequence is CASRWTDSSYNEQFF. As DNA, the CDR3 is TGTGCCAGCAGGTGGACAGATAGCTCCTACAATGAGCAGTTCTTC.

There are a few counts of this clone. The V call is TRBV3-1 (or the pseudogene TRBV3-2), the J call TRBJ2-3, with a tentative D call TRBD1 (6 bases). Trimming left V 4 bases short and J 2 bases short, with 13 bases between. Per germline, CDR1 LGHDT and CDR2 YNNKEL (reference sequence). The CDR3 length is 15 residues. This CDR3 is CASSRWDTTTDTQYF. CDR3 DNA sequence: TGTGCCAGCAGCCGATGGGACACTACCACAGATACGCAGTATTTT.